This is a list of T cell receptor beta chains from one sample in a study of blood T cell repertoires in COVID-19. Data came from immunoSEQ multiplex PCR; TCRdb stores just in-frame clones and leaves some out. In the table there are around 450,000 clones, 75% to 90% of which are singletons. The sequenced material came from PBMCs or T cells enriched from blood (not recorded which). The origin of the receptors is a woman aged 18-29 years who had recovered from COVID-19. The CDR3 runs from the conserved cysteine through the conserved F or W. Each record gives: V gene, J gene, clone size, D gene, CDR3 protein, CDR3 DNA. D genes are given only for firm matches. The size of a clone is reported for some rows only, either as once, few or many, or as a class for expanded clones.

>TRBV7-9|TRBJ1-1|-|TRBD1
CASSLRAGGYTEAFF
TGTGCCAGCAGCTTAAGGGCAGGGGGCTACACTGAAGCTTTCTTT
>TRBV4-1|TRBJ2-2|-|TRBD1
CASSLVTGGETGELFF
TGCGCCAGCAGCCTCGTTACAGGGGGAGAGACCGGGGAGCTGTTTTTT
>TRBV5-1|TRBJ2-7|-|TRBD1
CASSLGTGGRNEQYF
TGCGCCAGCAGCTTAGGGACAGGGGGTAGAAACGAGCAGTACTTC
>TRBV6-2/TRBV6-3|TRBJ1-1|once|TRBD1
CASSTQDRKAFF
TGTGCCAGCAGTACCCAGGACAGGAAAGCTTTCTTT
>TRBV7-2|TRBJ1-2|-|TRBD1
CASSLATGGGYGYTF
TGTGCCAGCAGCTTAGCTACAGGGGGCGGCTATGGCTACACCTTC
>TRBV30|TRBJ1-3|-|TRBD1
CAWSVGQGRNTIYF
TGTGCCTGGAGTGTCGGACAGGGGAGAAACACCATATATTTT
>TRBV12-3/TRBV12-4|TRBJ2-7|-|TRBD1
CASSETGDEQYF
TGTGCCAGCAGCGAGACAGGGGACGAGCAGTACTTC
>TRBV30|TRBJ1-1|-|-
CAWSDFATEAFF
TGTGCCTGGAGTGACTTCGCCACTGAAGCTTTCTTT
>TRBV14|TRBJ1-1|-|TRBD1
CASTLDRGNTEAFF
TGTGCCAGCACCCTCGACAGGGGGAACACTGAAGCTTTCTTT
>TRBV2|TRBJ1-2|-|-
CASSEPRTDGYTF
TGTGCCAGCAGTGAGCCTAGGACAGATGGCTACACCTTC
>TRBV7-8|TRBJ2-2|-|-
CASSEQPRAGELFF
TGTGCCAGCAGCGAACAACCACGGGCCGGGGAGCTGTTTTTT